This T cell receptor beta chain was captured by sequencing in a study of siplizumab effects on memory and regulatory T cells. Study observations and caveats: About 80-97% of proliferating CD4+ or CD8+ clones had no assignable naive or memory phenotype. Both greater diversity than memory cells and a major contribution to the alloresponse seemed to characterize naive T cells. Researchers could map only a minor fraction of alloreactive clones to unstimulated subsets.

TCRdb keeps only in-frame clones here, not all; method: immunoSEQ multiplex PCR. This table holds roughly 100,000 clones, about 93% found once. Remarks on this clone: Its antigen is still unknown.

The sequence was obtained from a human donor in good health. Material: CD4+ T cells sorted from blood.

CDR3 amino acids: CASSPRTSGGSDTQYF. CDR3 nucleotide sequence: TGTGCCAGCAGCCCTAGGACTAGCGGGGGTTCAGATACGCAGTATTTT. The gene calls are TRBV7-3 and TRBJ2-3; 13 bases line up with TRBD2. Germline V gene data show CDR1 as SGHTA and CDR2 as FQGTGA. The CDR3 length is 16 residues. V was pared by 5 bases and J by 4 bases, with 6 bases of the junction left unmatched.